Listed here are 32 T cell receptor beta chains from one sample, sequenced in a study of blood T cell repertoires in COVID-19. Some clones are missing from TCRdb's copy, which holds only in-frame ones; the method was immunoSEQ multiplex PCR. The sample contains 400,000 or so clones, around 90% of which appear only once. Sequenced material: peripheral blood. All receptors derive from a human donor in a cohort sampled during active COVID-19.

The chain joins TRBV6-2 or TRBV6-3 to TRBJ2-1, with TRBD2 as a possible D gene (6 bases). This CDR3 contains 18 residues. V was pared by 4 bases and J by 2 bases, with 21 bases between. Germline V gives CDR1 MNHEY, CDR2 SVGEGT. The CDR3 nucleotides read TGTGCCAGCAGTTTCCAACGTGGCTTAGCGGTCCCCTACAATGAGCAGTTCTTC. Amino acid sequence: CASSFQRGLAVPYNEQFF.

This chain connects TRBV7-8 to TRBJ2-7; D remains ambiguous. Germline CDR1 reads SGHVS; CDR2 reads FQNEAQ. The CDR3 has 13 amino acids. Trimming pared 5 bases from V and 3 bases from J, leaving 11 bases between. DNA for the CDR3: TGTGCCAGCAGCCGCCAAGCACTCTACGAGCAGTACTTC. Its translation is CASSRQALYEQYF.

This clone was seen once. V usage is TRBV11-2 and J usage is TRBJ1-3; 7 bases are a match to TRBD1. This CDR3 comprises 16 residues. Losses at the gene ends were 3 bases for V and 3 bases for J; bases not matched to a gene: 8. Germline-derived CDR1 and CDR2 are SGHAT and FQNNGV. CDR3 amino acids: CASSFPDRVNGNTIYF. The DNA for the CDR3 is TGTGCCAGCAGCTTCCCAGACAGGGTAAATGGAAACACCATATATTTT.

The CDR3 coding sequence is TGTGCCAGCAGTTACTCCGTAGCCAAAAACATTCAGTACTTC. This gives the protein CASSYSVAKNIQYF. The chain carries TRBV6-6 and TRBJ2-4; no clear D gene. V was clipped by 0 bases and J by 0 bases, with 3 bases between them. CDR3 length: 14 residues. The germline V gene has CDR1 MNHNY and CDR2 SVGAGI (reference sequence).

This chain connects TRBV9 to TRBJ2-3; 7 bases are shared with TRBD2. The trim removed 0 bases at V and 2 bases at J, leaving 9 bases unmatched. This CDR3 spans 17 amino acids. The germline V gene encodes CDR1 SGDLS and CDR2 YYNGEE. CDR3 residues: CASSVELSGPYTDTQYF. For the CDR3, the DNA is TGTGCCAGCAGCGTAGAACTTAGCGGGCCGTACACAGATACGCAGTATTTT.

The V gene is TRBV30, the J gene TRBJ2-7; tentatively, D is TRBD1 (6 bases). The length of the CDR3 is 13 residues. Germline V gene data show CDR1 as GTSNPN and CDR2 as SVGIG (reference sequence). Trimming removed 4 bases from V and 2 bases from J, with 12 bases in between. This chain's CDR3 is CAWTTGSPYEQYF. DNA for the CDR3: TGTGCCTGGACTACAGGGTCACCCTACGAGCAGTACTTC.

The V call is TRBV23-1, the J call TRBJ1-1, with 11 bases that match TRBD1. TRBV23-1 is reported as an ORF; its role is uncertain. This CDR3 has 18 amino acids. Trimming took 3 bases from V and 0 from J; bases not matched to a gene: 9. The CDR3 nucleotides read TGCGCCAGCAGTCACTCCCGGGACAGGGGGACGATGAACACTGAAGCTTTCTTT. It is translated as CASSHSRDRGTMNTEAFF.

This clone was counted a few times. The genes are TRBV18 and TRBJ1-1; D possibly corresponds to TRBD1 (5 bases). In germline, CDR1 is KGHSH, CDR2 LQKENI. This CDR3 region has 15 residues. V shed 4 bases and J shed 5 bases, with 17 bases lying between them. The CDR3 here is CASSLSVGGWTEAFF. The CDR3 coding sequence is TGTGCCAGCTCACTCTCGGTCGGGGGGTGGACTGAAGCTTTCTTT.

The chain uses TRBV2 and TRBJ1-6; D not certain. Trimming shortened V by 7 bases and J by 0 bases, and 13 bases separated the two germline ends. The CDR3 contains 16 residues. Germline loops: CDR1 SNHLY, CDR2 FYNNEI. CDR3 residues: CASNDDRSSYNSPLHF. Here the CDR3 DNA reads TGTGCCAGCAACGATGACCGGAGCTCCTATAATTCACCCCTCCACTTT.

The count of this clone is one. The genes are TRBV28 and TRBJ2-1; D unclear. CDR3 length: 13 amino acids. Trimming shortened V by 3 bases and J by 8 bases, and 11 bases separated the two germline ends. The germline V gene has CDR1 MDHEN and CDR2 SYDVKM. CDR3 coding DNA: TGTGCCAGCAGTTTCCCCCCGGTTCATGAGCAGTTCTTC. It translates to CASSFPPVHEQFF.

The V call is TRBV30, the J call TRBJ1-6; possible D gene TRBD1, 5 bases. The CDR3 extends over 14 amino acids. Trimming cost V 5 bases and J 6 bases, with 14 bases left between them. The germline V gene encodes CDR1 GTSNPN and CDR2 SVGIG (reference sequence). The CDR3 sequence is CAWAARGLNSPLHF. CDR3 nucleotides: TGTGCCTGGGCGGCGAGGGGACTTAATTCACCCCTCCACTTT.

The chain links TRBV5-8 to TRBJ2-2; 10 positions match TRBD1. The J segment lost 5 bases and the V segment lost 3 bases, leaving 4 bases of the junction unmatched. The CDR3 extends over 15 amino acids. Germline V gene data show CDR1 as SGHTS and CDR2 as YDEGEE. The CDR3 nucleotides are TGTGCCAGCAGCTCCGGGACAGGGGAAACCGGGGAGCTGTTTTTT. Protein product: CASSSGTGETGELFF.

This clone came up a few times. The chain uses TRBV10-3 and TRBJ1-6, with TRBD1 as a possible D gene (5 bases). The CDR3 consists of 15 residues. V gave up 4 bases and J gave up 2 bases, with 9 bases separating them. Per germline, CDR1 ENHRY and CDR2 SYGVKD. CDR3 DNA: TGTGCCATCAGTGCGGACAAGCCCTATAATTCACCCCTCCACTTT. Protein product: CAISADKPYNSPLHF.

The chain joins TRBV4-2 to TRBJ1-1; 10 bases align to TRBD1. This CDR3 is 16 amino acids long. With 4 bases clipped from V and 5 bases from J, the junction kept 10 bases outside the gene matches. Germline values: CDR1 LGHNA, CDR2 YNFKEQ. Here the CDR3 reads CASSPRGGTGVTEAFF. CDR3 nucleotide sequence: TGTGCCAGCAGCCCCAGGGGTGGGACAGGGGTAACTGAAGCTTTCTTT.

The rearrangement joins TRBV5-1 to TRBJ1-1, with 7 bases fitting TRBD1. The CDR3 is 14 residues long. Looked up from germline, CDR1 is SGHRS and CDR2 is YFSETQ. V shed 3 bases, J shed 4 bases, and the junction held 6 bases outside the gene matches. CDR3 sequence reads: CASSSRQGPTEAFF. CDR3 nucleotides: TGCGCCAGCAGCTCCCGACAGGGTCCCACTGAAGCTTTCTTT.

DNA of the CDR3: TGTGCCAGCAGCCCCTTTCATGGGGGCGATGAGGGCACTGAAGCTTTCTTT. Protein: CASSPFHGGDEGTEAFF. The chain employs TRBV11-2 and TRBJ1-1; D is perhaps TRBD1 (6 bases). CDR1 is SGHAT, CDR2 FQNNGV, per germline. Trimming cost V 5 bases and J 4 bases, with 23 bases left between them. The length of the CDR3 is 17 residues.

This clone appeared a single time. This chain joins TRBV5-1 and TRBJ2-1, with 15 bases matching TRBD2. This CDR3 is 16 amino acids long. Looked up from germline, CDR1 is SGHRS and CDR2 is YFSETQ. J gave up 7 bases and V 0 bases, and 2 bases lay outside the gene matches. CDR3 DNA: TGCGCCAGCAGCTTGGTTGGGACTAGCGGGGGGAATGAGCAGTTCTTC. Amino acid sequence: CASSLVGTSGGNEQFF. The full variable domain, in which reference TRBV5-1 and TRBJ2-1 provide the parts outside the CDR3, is KAGVTQTPRYLIKTRGQQVTLSCSPISGHRSVSWYQQTPGQGLQFLFEYFSETQRNKGNFPGRFSGRQFSNSRSEMNVSTLELGDSALYLCASSLVGTSGGNEQFFGPGTRLTVL.

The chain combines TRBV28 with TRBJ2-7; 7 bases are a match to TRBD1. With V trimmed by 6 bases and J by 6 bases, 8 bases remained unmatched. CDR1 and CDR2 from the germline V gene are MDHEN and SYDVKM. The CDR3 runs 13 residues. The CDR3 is CASRPTGLGEQYF. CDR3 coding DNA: TGTGCCAGCAGACCGACAGGGTTGGGCGAGCAGTACTTC.

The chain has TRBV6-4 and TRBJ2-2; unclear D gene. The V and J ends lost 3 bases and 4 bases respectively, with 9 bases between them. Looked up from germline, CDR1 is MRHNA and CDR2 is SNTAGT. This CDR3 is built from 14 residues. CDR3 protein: CASSEQVGTGELFF. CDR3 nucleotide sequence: TGTGCCAGCAGTGAACAAGTTGGCACCGGGGAGCTGTTTTTT.

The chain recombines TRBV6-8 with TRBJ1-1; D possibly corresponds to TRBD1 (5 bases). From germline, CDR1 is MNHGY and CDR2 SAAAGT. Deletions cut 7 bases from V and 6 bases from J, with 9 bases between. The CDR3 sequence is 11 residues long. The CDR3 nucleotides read TGTGCCAGCATTGGGGCCCCTGAAGCTTTCTTT. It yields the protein CASIGAPEAFF.

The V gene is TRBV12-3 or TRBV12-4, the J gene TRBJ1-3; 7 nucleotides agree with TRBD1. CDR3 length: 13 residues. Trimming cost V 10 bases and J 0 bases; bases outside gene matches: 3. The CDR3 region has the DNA TGTGCCAACCGGGACAGCTCTGGAAACACCATATATTTT. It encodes CANRDSSGNTIYF.

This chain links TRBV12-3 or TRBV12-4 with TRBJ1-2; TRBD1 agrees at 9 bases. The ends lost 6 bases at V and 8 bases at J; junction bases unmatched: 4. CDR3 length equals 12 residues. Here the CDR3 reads CASSPGQGGYTF. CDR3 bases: TGTGCCAGCAGCCCCGGACAGGGGGGCTACACCTTC.

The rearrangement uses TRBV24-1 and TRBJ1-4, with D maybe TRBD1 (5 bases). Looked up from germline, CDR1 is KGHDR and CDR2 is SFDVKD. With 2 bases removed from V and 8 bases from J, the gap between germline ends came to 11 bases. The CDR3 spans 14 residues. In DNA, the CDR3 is TGTGCCACCAGTGATTCAGGGAATAGGGAAAAACTGTTTTTT. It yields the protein CATSDSGNREKLFF.

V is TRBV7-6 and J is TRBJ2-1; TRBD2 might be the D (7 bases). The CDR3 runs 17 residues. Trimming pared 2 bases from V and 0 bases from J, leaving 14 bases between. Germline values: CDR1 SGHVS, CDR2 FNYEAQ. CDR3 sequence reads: CASSLSRGGSSYNEQFF. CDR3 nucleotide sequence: TGTGCCAGCAGCTTATCTAGGGGGGGTAGCTCCTACAATGAGCAGTTCTTC. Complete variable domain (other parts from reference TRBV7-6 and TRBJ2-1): GAGVSQSPRYKVTKRGQDVALRCDPISGHVSLYWYRQALGQGPEFLTYFNYEAQQDKSGLPNDRFSAERPEGSISTLTIQRTEQRDSAMYRCASSLSRGGSSYNEQFFGPGTRLTVL.

CDR3 residues: CASSLGLGRYNEQFF. The CDR3 coding sequence is TGTGCCAGCAGCTTGGGACTAGGGCGTTACAATGAGCAGTTCTTC. The V gene is TRBV12-1, the J gene TRBJ2-1; no DNA check was done on the table's D call, TRBD2. TRBV12-1 counts as a pseudogene. CDR3 length: 15 amino acids.

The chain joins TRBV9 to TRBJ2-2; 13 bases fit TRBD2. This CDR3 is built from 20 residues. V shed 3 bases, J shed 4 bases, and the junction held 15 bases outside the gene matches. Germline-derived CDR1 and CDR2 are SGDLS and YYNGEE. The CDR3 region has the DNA TGTGCCAGCAGCGCCACCATCTCACTAGCGGGGGGGCCTAGCACCGGGGAGCTGTTTTTT. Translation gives CASSATISLAGGPSTGELFF.

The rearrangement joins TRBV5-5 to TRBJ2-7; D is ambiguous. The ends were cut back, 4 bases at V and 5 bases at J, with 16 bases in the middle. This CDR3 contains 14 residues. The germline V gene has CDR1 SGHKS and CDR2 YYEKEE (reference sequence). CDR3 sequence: CASSVDRHPDEQYF. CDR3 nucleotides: TGTGCCAGCAGCGTGGACCGACACCCGGACGAGCAGTACTTC.

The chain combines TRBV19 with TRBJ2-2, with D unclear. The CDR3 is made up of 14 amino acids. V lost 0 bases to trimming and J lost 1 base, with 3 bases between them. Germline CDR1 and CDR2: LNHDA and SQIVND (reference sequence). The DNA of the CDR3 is TGTGCCAGTAGTATAGAACAGAACACCGGGGAGCTGTTTTTT. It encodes CASSIEQNTGELFF.

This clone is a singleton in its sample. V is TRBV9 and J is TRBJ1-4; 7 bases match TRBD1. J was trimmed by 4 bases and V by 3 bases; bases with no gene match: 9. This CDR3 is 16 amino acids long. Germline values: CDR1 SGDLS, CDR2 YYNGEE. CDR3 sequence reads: CASSAGGDRGNEKLFF. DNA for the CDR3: TGTGCCAGCAGCGCCGGTGGGGACAGAGGTAATGAAAAACTGTTTTTT.

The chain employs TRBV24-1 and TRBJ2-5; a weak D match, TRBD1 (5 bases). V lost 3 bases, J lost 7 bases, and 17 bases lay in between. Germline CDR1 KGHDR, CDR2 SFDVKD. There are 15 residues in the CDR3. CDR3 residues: CATSDQRTRFSTQYF. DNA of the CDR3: TGTGCCACCAGTGATCAACGGACAAGGTTTTCGACCCAGTACTTC.

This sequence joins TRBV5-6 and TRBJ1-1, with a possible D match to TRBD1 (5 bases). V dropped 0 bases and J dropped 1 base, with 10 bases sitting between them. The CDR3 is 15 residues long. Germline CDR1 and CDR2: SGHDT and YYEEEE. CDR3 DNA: TGTGCCAGCAGCTTGGCAGGGAGGGGGAACACTGAAGCTTTCTTT. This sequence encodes CASSLAGRGNTEAFF.

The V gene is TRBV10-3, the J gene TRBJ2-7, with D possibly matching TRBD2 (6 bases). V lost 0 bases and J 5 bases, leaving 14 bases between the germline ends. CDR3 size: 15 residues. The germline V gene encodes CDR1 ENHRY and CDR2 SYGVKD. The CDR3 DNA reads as TGTGCCATCAGTGAGTCAGTGACTAGGGTGAACGAGCAGTACTTC. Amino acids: CAISESVTRVNEQYF.